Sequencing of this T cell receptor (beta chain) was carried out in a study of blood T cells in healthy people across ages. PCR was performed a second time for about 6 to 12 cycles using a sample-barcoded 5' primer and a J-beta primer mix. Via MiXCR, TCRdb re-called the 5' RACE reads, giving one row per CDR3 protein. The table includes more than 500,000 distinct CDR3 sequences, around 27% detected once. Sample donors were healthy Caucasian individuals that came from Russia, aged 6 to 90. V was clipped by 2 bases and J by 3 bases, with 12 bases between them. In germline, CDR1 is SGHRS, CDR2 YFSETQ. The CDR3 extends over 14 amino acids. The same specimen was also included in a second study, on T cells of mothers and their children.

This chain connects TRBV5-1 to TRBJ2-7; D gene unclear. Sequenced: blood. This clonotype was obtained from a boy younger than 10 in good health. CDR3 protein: CASSFADGFYEQYF. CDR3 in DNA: TGCGCCAGCAGCTTTGCGGACGGGTTCTACGAGCAGTACTTC.